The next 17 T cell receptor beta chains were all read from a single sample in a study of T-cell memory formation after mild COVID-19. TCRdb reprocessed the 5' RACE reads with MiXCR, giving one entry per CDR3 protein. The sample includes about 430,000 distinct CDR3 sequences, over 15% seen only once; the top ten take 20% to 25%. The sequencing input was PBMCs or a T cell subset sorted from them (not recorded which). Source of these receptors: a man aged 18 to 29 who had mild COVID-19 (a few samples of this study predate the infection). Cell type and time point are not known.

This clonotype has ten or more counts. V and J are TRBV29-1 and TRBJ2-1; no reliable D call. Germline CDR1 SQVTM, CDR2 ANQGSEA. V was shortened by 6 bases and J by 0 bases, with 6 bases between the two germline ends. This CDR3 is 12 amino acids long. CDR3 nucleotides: TGCAGCGTGGCATTCTCCTACAATGAGCAGTTCTTC. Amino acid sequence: CSVAFSYNEQFF.

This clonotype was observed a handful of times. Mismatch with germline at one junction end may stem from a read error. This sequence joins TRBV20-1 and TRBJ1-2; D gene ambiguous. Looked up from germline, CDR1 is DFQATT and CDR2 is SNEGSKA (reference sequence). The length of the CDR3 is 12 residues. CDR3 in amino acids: CSARDGGQSGDF. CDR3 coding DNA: TGCAGTGCTAGAGATGGCGGGCAGTCGGGAGACTTC.

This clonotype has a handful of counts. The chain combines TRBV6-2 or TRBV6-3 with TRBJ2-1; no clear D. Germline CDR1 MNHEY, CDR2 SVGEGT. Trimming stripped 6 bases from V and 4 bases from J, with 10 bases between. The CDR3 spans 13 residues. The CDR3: CASSSRTYNEQFF. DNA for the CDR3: TGTGCCAGCAGCTCCCGGACGTACAATGAGCAGTTCTTC.

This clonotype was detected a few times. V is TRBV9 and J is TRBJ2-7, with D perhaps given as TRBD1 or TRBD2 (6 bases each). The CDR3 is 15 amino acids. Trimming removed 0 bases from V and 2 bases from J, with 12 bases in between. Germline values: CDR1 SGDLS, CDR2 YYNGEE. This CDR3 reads CASSVATGAPYEQYF. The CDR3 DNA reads TGTGCCAGCAGCGTAGCGACGGGGGCCCCCTACGAGCAGTACTTC. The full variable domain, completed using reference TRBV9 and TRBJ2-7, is DSGVTQTPKHLITATGQRVTLRCSPRSGDLSVYWYQQSLDQGLQFLIQYYNGEERAKGNILERFSAQQFPDLHSELNLSSLELGDSALYFCASSVATGAPYEQYFGPGTRLTVT.

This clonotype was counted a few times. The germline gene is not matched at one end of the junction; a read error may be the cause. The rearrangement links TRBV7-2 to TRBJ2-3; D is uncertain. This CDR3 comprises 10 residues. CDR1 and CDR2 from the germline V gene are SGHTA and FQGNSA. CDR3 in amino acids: CASSLEIPGF. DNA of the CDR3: TGTGCCAGCAGCTTAGAGATTCCAGGTTTT.

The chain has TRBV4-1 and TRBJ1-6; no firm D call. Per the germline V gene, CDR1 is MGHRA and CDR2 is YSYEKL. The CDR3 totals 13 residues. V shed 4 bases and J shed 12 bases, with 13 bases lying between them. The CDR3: CASSPLGREPLHF. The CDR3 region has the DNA TGCGCCAGCAGCCCTTTGGGGAGGGAACCCCTCCACTTT.

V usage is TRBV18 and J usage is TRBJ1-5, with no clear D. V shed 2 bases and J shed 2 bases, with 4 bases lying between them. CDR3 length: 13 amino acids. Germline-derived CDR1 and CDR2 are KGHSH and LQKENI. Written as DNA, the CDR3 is TGTGCCAGCTCACCAGTGGGCAATCAGCCCCAGCATTTT. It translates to CASSPVGNQPQHF.

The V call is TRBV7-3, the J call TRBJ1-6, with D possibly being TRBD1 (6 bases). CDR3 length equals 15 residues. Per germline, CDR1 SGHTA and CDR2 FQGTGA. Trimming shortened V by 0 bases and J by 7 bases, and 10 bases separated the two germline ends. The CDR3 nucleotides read TGTGCCAGCAGCTTAACGGGCCAGGGGAATTCACCCCTCCACTTT. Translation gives CASSLTGQGNSPLHF.

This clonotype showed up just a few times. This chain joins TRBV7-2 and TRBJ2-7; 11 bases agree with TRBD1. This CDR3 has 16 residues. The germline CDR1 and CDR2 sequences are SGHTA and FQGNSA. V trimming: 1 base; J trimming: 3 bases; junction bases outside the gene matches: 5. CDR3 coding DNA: TGTGCCAGCAGCTTAGTCCGCGGGACAGGGGGCTACGAGCAGTACTTC. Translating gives CASSLVRGTGGYEQYF.

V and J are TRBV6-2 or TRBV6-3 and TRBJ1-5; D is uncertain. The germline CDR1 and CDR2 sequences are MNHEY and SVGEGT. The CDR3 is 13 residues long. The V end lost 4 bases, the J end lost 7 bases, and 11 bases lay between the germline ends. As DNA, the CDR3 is TGTGCCAGCAGTTTTTCGGTGACCCAGCCCCAGCATTTT. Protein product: CASSFSVTQPQHF.

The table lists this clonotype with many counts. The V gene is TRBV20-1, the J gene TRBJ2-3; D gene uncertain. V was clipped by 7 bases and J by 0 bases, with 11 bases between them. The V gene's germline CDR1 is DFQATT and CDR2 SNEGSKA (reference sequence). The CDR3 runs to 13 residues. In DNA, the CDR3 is TGCAGTGGTTCGGAGTCAAGCACAGATACGCAGTATTTT. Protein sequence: CSGSESSTDTQYF.

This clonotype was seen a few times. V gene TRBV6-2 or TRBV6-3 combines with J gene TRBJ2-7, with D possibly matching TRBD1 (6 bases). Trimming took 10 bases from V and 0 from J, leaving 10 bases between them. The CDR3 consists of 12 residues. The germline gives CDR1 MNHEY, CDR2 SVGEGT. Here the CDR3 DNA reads TGTGCCACCGGACAGAGCTCCTACGAGCAGTACTTC. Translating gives CATGQSSYEQYF.

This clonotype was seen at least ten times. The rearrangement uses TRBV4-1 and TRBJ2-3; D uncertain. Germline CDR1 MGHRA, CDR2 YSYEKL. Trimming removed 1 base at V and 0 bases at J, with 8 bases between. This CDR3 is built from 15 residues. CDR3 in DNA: TGCGCCAGCAGCCAAGTCCCAGCTAGCACAGATACGCAGTATTTT. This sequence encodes CASSQVPASTDTQYF.

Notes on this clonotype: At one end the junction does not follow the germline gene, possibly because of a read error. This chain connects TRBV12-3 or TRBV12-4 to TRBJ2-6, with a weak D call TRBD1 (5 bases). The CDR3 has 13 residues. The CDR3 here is CASCASGANVLIF. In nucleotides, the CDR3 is TGTGCCAGCTGCGCCTCTGGGGCCAACGTCCTGATTTTC.

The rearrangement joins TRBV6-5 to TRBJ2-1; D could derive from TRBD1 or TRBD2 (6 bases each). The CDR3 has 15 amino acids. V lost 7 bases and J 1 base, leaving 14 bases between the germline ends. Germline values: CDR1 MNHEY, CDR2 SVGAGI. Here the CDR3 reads CASMVGGASYNEQFF. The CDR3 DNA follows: TGTGCCAGCATGGTCGGGGGCGCGTCCTACAATGAGCAGTTCTTC.

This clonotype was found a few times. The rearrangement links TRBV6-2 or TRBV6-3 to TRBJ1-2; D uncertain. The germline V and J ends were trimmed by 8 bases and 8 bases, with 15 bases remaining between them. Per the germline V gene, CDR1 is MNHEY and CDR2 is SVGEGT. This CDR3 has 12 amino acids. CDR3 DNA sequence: TGTGCCAGCGGATTAGGGATTCGGGGCTACACCTTC. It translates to CASGLGIRGYTF.

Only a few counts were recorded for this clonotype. The CDR3: CASSEGAGSNQPQHF. The CDR3 nucleotides read TGTGCCAGCAGCGAAGGAGCAGGAAGCAATCAGCCCCAGCATTTT. The genes are TRBV7-9 and TRBJ1-5, with no clear D. The CDR3 spans 15 residues. V was cut by 5 bases and J by 1 base, with 12 bases left in between. Germline V lookup: CDR1 SEHNR, CDR2 FQNEAQ (reference sequence).